This TCR beta chain was obtained from a study of identical twins. Whole-study results and caveats: The study found that models underestimated out-of-frame TCR alpha sharing in monozygotic twins. Alpha sequences that were out-of-frame and twin-shared showed an excess of low generation probability.

Template switching added a universal primer site; cDNA carried unique molecular identifiers. One entry per CDR3 protein results from TCRdb running MiXCR on the 5' RACE reads. The sample includes hundreds of thousands of distinct CDR3 sequences, 8.5% to 9.5% of them seen just once. This CDR3 region has 17 residues. Trimming pared 5 bases from V and 3 bases from J, leaving 23 bases between. Germline V gives CDR1 MNHNS, CDR2 SASEGT. This clonotype has just a few counts. What it recognizes is unknown. This sample also appeared in a second study, on yellow fever vaccine responses in identical twins.

The sequencing input was PBMCs. The V gene is TRBV6-1, the J gene TRBJ2-7, with D possibly matching TRBD1 (6 bases). The source is a woman younger than 35 in good health. The CDR3 loop is CASSMKPPGVLSYEQYF. The CDR3 DNA follows: TGTGCCAGCAGTATGAAACCACCAGGGGTTTTAAGCTACGAGCAGTACTTC.